These 5 T cell receptor beta chains were sequenced from one sample in a study of a mutant IDH1 vaccine in newly diagnosed glioma. Libraries were prepared by immunoSEQ multiplex PCR; TCRdb keeps only in-frame clonotypes and omits some of them. The sample includes tens of thousands of clones, 86% seen only once; the top ten take about 1.6%. These receptors' targets are unknown. Time point of the sample: week 35, safety follow-up. Mutant IDH1 20-mer peptide, at 300 ug, made up each vaccine dose, with topical imiquimod. This sample comprised PBMCs, obtained from a glioma patient whose treatment included an IDH1 peptide vaccine. The receptors shown here come from a man aged 40-49 years with glioma.

This chain joins TRBV18 and TRBJ2-7; D gene uncertain. Germline CDR1 KGHSH, CDR2 LQKENI. The V end lost 2 bases, the J end lost 6 bases, and 8 bases lay between the germline ends. This CDR3 comprises 12 residues. The CDR3 reads CASSPGVGEQYF. The CDR3 nucleotides are TGTGCCAGCTCACCAGGGGTTGGCGAGCAGTACTTC.

The CDR3 region has the DNA TGCGCCAGCAGCCAAGTTGGGACAGGGGGCATTAACACCGGGGAGCTGTTTTTT. Translating it yields CASSQVGTGGINTGELFF. The chain uses TRBV4-1 and TRBJ2-2; 12 nucleotides agree with TRBD1. Germline CDR1 is MGHRA and CDR2 is YSYEKL. This CDR3 spans 18 amino acids. After removal of 1 base from V and 2 bases from J, the junction contained 5 bases not matched to a gene.

V gene TRBV27 combines with J gene TRBJ2-3; TRBD1 is a possible D gene (6 bases). V was pared by 5 bases and J by 2 bases, with 14 bases between. Germline CDR1 and CDR2: MNHEY and SMNVEV (reference sequence). CDR3 size: 15 residues. CDR3: CASSLGQTYTDTQYF. CDR3 DNA sequence: TGTGCCAGCAGTCTAGGACAGACCTACACAGATACGCAGTATTTT.

The chain carries TRBV6-6 and TRBJ1-1, with 7 bases lining up with TRBD1. The ends lost 6 bases at V and 0 bases at J; junction bases unmatched: 1. Germline V gives CDR1 MNHNY, CDR2 SVGAGI (reference sequence). The CDR3 extends over 13 amino acids. The CDR3 DNA follows: TGTGCCAGCAGGGACAGGATGAACACTGAAGCTTTCTTT. It translates to CASRDRMNTEAFF.

The chain couples TRBV5-6 to TRBJ2-5; 9 bases align to TRBD2. The assigned J gene may be wrong: the sequence end matches TRBJ2-7 better. Germline CDR1 SGHDT, CDR2 YYEEEE. The CDR3 totals 13 residues. The CDR3 loop is CASRAGGLHEQYF. The CDR3 DNA sequence: TGTGCCAGCAGGGCGGGGGGGCTTCACGAGCAGTACTTC.